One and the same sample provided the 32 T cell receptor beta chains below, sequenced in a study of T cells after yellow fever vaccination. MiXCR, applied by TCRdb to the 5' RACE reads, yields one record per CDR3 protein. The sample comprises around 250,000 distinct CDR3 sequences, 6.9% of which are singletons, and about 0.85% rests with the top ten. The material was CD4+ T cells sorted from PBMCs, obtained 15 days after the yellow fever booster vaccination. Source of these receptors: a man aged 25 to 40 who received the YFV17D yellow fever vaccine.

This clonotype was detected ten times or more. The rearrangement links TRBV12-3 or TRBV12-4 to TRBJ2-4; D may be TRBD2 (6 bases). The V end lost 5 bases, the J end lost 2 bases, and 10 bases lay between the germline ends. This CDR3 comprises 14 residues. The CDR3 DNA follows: TGTGCCAGCAGTCCTGGACTATCCAAAAACATTCAGTACTTC. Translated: CASSPGLSKNIQYF.

The CDR3 region has the DNA TGTGCCACCAAGGGGGGGGGCAATTCCTACGAGCAGTACTTC. Translating gives CATKGGGNSYEQYF. The V and J genes are TRBV2 and TRBJ2-7; D is possibly TRBD2 (7 bases). The CDR3 is 14 residues long. The germline V and J ends were trimmed by 10 bases and 1 base, with 17 bases remaining between them. In germline, CDR1 is SNHLY, CDR2 FYNNEI.

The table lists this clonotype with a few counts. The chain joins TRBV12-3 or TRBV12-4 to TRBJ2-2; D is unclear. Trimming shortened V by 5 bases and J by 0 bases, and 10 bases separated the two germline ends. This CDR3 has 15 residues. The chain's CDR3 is CASSPGIANTGELFF. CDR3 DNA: TGTGCCAGCAGTCCGGGCATCGCGAACACCGGGGAGCTGTTTTTT.

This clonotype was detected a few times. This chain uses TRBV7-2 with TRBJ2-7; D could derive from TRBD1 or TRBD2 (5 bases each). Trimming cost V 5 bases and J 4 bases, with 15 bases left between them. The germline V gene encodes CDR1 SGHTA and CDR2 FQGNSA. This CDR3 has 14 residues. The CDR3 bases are TGTGCCAGCAGCCCCAGAGAGGGGCTTTACGAGCAGTACTTC. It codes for CASSPREGLYEQYF. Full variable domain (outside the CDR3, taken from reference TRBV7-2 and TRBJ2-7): GAGVSQSPSNKVTEKGKDVELRCDPISGHTALYWYRQSLGQGLEFLIYFQGNSAPDKSGLPSDRFSAERTGGSVSTLTIQRTQQEDSAVYLCASSPREGLYEQYFGPGTRLTVT.

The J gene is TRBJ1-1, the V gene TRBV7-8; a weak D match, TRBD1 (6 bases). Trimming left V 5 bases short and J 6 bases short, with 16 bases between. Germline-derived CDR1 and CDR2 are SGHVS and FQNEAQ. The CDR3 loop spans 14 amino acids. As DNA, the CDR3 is TGTGCCAGCAGCGTAAACAGGGATGTGGCTGAAGCTTTCTTT. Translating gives CASSVNRDVAEAFF.

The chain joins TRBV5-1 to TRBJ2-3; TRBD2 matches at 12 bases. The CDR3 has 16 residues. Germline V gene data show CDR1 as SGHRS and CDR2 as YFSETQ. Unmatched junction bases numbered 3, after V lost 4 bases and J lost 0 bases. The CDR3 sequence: CASSIGTSGSTDTQYF. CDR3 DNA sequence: TGCGCCAGCAGCATAGGGACTAGCGGGAGCACAGATACGCAGTATTTT.

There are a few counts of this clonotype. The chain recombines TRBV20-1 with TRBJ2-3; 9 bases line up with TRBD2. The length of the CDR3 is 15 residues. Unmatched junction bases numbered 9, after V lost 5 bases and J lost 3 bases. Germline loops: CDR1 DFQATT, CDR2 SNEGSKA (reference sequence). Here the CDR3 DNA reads TGCAGTGCTGGTGGGACTAGCCGAGGGACAGATACGCAGTATTTT. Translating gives CSAGGTSRGTDTQYF.

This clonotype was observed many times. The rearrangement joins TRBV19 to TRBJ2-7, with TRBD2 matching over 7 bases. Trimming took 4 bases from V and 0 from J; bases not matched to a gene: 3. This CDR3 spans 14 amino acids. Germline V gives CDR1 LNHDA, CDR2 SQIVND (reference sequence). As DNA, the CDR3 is TGTGCCAGTAGTAAAGCGGGGACCTCCTACGAGCAGTACTTC. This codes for CASSKAGTSYEQYF.

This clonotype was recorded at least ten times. DNA for the CDR3: TGCAGTGCCCAGACCAGCACAGATACGCAGTATTTT. Its protein is CSAQTSTDTQYF. The rearrangement links TRBV20-1 to TRBJ2-3; D unclear. The CDR3 spans 12 residues. Germline V gene sequence: CDR1 DFQATT, CDR2 SNEGSKA (reference sequence). With 6 bases removed from V and 0 bases from J, the gap between germline ends came to 7 bases.

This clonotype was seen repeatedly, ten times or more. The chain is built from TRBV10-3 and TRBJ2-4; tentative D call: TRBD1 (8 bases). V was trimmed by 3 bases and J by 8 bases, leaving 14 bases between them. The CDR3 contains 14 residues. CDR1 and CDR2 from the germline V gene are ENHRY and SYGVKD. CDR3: CAISDPQGGDIQYF. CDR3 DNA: TGTGCCATCAGTGATCCACAGGGGGGGGACATTCAGTACTTC.

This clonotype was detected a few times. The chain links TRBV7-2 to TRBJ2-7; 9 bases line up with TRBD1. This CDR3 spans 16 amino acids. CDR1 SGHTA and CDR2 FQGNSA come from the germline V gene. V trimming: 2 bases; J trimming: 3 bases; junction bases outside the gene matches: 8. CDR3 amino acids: CASSLMGHRGHYEQYF. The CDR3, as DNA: TGTGCCAGCAGCTTAATGGGACACAGGGGGCACTACGAGCAGTACTTC.

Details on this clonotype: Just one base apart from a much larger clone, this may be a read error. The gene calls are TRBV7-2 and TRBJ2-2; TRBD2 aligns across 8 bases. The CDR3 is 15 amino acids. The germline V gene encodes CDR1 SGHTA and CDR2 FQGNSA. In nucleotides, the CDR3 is TGTGCCAGCAGCTTATTAACGGGGGGGACCGGGGTGCTGTTTTTT. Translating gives CASSLLTGGTGVLFF.

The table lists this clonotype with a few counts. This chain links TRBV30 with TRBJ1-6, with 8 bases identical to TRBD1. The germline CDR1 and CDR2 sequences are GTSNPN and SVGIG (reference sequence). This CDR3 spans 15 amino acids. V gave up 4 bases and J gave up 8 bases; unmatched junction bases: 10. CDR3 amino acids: CAWNIRTGPYSPLHF. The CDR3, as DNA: TGTGCCTGGAATATCCGGACAGGGCCGTATTCACCCCTCCACTTT. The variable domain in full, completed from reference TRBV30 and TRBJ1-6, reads SQTIHQWPATLVQPVGSPLSLECTVEGTSNPNLYWYRQAAGRGLQLLFYSVGIGQISSEVPQNLSASRPQDRQFILSSKKLLLSDSGFYLCAWNIRTGPYSPLHFGNGTRLTVT.

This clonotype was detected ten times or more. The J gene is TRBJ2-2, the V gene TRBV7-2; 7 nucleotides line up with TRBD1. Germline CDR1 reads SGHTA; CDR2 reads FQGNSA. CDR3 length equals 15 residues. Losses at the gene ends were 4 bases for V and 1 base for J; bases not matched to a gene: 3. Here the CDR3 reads CASSSDRWNTGELFF. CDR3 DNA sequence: TGTGCCAGCAGCTCGGACAGGTGGAACACCGGGGAGCTGTTTTTT.

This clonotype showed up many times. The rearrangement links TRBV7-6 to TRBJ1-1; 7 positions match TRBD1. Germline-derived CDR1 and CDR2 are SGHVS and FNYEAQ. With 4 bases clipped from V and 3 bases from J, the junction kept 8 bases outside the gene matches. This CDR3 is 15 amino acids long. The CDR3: CASSSRQGGHTEAFF. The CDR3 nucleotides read TGTGCCAGCAGCTCCCGACAGGGCGGCCACACTGAAGCTTTCTTT. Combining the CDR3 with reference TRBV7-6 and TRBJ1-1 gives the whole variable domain GAGVSQSPRYKVTKRGQDVALRCDPISGHVSLYWYRQALGQGPEFLTYFNYEAQQDKSGLPNDRFSAERPEGSISTLTIQRTEQRDSAMYRCASSSRQGGHTEAFFGQGTRLTVV.

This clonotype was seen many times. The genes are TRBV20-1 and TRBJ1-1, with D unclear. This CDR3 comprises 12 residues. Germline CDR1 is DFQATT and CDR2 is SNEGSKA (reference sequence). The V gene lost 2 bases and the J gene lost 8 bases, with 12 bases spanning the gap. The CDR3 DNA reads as TGCAGTGCTAGATCGCTCCCGCGAGAAGCTTTCTTT. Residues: CSARSLPREAFF.

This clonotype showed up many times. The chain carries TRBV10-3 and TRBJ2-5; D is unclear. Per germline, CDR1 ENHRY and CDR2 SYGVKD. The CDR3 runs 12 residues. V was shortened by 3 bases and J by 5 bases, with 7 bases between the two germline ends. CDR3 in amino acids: CAISDVRETQYF. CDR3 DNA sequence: TGTGCCATCAGTGATGTCCGGGAGACCCAGTACTTC.

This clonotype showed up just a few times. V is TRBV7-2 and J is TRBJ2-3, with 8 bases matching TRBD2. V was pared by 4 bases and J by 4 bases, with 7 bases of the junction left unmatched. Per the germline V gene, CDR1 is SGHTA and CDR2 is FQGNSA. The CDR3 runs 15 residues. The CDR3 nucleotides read TGTGCCAGCAGCTACAGCGGGAGAAGTGCAGATACGCAGTATTTT. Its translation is CASSYSGRSADTQYF.

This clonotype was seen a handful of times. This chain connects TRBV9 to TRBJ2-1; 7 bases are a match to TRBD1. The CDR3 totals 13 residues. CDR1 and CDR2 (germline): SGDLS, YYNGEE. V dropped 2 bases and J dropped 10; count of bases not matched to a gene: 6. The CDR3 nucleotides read TGTGCCAGCAGCGTCGGGACAGCGTTAGAGCAGTTCTTC. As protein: CASSVGTALEQFF.

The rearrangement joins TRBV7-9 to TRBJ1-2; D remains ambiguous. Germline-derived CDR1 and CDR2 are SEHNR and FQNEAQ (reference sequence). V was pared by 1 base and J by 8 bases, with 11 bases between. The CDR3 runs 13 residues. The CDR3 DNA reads TGTGCCAGCAGCTTAGGGAACAACTGGGGCTACACCTTC. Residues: CASSLGNNWGYTF.

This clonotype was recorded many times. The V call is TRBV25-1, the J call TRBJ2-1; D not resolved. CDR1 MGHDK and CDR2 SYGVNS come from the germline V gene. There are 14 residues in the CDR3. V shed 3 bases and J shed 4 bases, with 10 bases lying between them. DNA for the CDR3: TGTGCCAGCAGTGATGTGACACCGTACAATGAGCAGTTCTTC. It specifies CASSDVTPYNEQFF.

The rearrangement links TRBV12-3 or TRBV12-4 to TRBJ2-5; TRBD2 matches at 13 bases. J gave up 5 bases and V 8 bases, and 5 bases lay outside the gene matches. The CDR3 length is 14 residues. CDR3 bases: TGTGCCAGCCCAGGACTAGCGGGAGCGGAGACCCAGTACTTC. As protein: CASPGLAGAETQYF.

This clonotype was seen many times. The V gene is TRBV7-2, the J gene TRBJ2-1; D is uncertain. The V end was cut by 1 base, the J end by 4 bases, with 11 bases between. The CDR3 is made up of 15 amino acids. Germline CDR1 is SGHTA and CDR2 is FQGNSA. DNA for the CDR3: TGTGCCAGCAGCTTAGGGATAGGACGGTACAATGAGCAGTTCTTC. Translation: CASSLGIGRYNEQFF.

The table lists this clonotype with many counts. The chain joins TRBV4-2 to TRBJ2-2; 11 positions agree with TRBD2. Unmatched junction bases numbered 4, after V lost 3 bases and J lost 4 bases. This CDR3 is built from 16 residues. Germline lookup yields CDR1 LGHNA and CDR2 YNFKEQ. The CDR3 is CASSHTGTSGTGELFF. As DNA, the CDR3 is TGTGCCAGCAGCCATACCGGGACTAGCGGCACCGGGGAGCTGTTTTTT.

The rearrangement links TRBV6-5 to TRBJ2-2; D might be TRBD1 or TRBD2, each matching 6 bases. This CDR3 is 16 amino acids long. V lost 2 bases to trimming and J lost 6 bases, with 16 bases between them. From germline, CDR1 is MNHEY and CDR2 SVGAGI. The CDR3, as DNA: TGTGCCAGCAGTTACCGGGGGCTCGGGTATTCCGGGGAGCTGTTTTTT. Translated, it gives CASSYRGLGYSGELFF.

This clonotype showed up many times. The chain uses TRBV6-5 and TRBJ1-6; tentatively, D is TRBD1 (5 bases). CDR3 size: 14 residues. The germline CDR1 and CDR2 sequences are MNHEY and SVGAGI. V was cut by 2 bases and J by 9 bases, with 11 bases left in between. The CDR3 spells CASSYGVGVSPLHF. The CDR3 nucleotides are TGTGCCAGCAGTTACGGGGTGGGGGTTTCACCCCTCCACTTT.

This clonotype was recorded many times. Here the CDR3 DNA reads TGCAGTGCTGTCGGACTAGCGGGACCTGTGAGCTCCTACGAGCAGTACTTC. It translates to CSAVGLAGPVSSYEQYF. The chain joins TRBV20-1 to TRBJ2-7; 12 bases are a match to TRBD2. Germline V gene data show CDR1 as DFQATT and CDR2 as SNEGSKA (reference sequence). This CDR3 has 17 amino acids. V was pared by 5 bases and J by 0 bases, with 11 bases of the junction left unmatched.

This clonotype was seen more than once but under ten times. CDR3 DNA: TGTGCCACCTCGACAGGGGCGAACACTGAAGCTTTCTTT. Residues: CATSTGANTEAFF. The chain employs TRBV15 and TRBJ1-1, with 8 bases lining up with TRBD1. The J segment lost 1 base and the V segment lost 8 bases, leaving 3 bases of the junction unmatched. From germline, CDR1 is LNHNV and CDR2 YYDKDF (reference sequence). There are 13 residues in the CDR3.

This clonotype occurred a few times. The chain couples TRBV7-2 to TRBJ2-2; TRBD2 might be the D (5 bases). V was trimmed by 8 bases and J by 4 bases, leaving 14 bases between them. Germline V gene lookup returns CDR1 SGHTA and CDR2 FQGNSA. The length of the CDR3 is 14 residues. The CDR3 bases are TGTGCCAGCGGTTCGAACGGGATCACCGGGGAGCTGTTTTTT. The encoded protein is CASGSNGITGELFF.

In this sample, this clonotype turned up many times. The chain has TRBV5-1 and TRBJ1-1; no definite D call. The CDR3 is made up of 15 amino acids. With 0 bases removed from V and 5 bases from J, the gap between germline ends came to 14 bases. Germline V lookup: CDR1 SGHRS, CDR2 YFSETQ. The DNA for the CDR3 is TGCGCCAGCAGCTTGGAGTCCGGGTTTGGTACTGAAGCTTTCTTT. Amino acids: CASSLESGFGTEAFF.

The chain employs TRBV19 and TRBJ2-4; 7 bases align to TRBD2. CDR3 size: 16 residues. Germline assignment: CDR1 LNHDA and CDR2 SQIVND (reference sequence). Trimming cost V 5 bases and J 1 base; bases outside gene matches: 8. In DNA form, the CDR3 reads TGTGCCAGTAGTGTTGGCTCCGGGAGGGCCAAAAACATTCAGTACTTC. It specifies CASSVGSGRAKNIQYF.

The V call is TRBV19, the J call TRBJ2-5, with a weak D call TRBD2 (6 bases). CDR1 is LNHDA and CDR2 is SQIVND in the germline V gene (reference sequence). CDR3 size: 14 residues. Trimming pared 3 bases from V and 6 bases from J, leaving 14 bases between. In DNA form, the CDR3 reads TGTGCCAGTAGTATGGGGGGAGGTGCGAAGACCCAGTACTTC. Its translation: CASSMGGGAKTQYF.